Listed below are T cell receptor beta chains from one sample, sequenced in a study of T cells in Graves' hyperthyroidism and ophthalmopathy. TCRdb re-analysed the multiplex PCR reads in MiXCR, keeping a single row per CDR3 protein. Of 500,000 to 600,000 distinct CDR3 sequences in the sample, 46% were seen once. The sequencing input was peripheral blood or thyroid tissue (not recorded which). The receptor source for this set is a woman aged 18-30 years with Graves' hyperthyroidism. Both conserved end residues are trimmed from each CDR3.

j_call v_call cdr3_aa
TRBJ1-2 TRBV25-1 ASSDSDGPYGYT
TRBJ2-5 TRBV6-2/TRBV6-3 ASSYLLQETQY
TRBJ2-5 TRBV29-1 SVEDREGETGETQY
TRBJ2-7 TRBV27 ASRDTGIYEQY
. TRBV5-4 ASSLEGYSNEQY
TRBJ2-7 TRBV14 ASSHGRGPYEQY
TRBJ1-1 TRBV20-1 SARRLGSQNTEAF
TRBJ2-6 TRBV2 ASRTEPSGANVLT
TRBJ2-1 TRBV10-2 ASSGLADGGNNEQF
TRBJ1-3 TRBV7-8 ASSFERGDTIY
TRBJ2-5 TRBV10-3 AISVASGDLPTAETQY
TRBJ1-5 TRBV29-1 SVEDAEQGLNQPQH
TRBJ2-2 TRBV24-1 ATQSGGAGTGELF
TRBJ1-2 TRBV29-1 SYGGGDIDYGYT
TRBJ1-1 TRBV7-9 ASSLEGQANTEAF
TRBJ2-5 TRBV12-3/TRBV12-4 ASSLSQDATDTQY
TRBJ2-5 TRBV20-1 SALTQGALETQY
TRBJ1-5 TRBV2 AISPHPPGPNQPQH
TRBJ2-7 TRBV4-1 ASSQDVSGNSYEQY
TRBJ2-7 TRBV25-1 ASLVTSPSPNEQY
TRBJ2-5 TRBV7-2 ATTSGRGQETQY
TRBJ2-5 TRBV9 ASSEKGLAGGPFETQY
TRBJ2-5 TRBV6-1 ASSPRLTSGKETQY
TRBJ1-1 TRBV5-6 ASSLWRDTEAF